The 9 T cell receptor beta chains listed next were all sequenced from one sample in a study of T cells in localized non-small cell lung cancer. TCRdb keeps only in-frame clones here, not all; method: immunoSEQ multiplex PCR. This sample carries around 2,700 clones, roughly 25% of them seen once, and the ten largest clones take roughly 16%. The material sequenced was lung tumor tissue, taken before any cancer treatment. The receptor set was obtained from a male donor older than 55 with stage I lung adenocarcinoma.

This clone showed up just a few times. V gene TRBV19 combines with J gene TRBJ2-1, with TRBD1 matching 7 bases. The junction had 7 bases not matched to a gene; V was cut back by 4 bases and J by 4 bases. The CDR3 loop spans 15 amino acids. Looked up from germline, CDR1 is LNHDA and CDR2 is SQIVND (reference sequence). This CDR3 is CASSTTSGQYNEQFF. Here the CDR3 DNA reads TGTGCCAGTAGTACCACCTCGGGACAGTACAATGAGCAGTTCTTC.

V is TRBV5-1 and J is TRBJ2-5, with TRBD2 matching 10 bases. Trimming removed 0 bases from V and 4 bases from J; junction bases left unmatched: 9. Germline CDR1 is SGHRS and CDR2 is YFSETQ. This CDR3 region has 17 residues. The CDR3 coding sequence is TGCGCCAGCAGCTTGGCCCCGAGCGGGGGGGCGACAGAGACCCAGTACTTC. This encodes CASSLAPSGGATETQYF.

The rearrangement joins TRBV30 to TRBJ1-4; D unclear. The germline V gene encodes CDR1 GTSNPN and CDR2 SVGIG (reference sequence). The CDR3 sequence is 12 residues long. V gave up 0 bases and J gave up 8 bases, with 7 bases separating them. The CDR3 DNA sequence: TGTGCCTGGAGTGTCCTGAGGGAAAAACTGTTTTTT. Translating it yields CAWSVLREKLFF.

This clone came up a few times. The rearrangement uses TRBV9 and TRBJ2-7; 9 nucleotides match TRBD2. This CDR3 is built from 15 residues. The germline CDR1 and CDR2 sequences are SGDLS and YYNGEE. V was pared by 9 bases and J by 2 bases, with 12 bases of the junction left unmatched. The chain's CDR3 is CATKAGAGGTYEQYF. The CDR3 DNA reads as TGTGCCACCAAGGCAGGAGCGGGGGGTACCTACGAGCAGTACTTC.

The chain links TRBV19 to TRBJ1-1; D not resolved. Germline CDR1 reads LNHDA; CDR2 reads SQIVND (reference sequence). The length of the CDR3 is 13 residues. Deletions cut 7 bases from V and 1 base from J, with 10 bases between. The CDR3 protein is CASNAAWNTEAFF. The CDR3 nucleotides are TGTGCCAGTAATGCGGCGTGGAACACTGAAGCTTTCTTT.

This clone was counted a few times. The chain has TRBV6-8 and TRBJ2-2; the D gene is possibly TRBD1 (5 bases). Germline loops: CDR1 MNHGY, CDR2 SAAAGT. Trimming shortened V by 2 bases and J by 4 bases, and 5 bases separated the two germline ends. This CDR3 is 13 amino acids long. The CDR3 here is CASSYDSTGELFF. In DNA form, the CDR3 reads TGTGCCAGCAGTTACGACAGCACCGGGGAGCTGTTTTTT.

This chain uses TRBV6-8 with TRBJ2-6, with 8 bases fitting TRBD1. Germline V lookup: CDR1 MNHGY, CDR2 SAAAGT. The CDR3 runs to 15 residues. J gave up 2 bases and V 6 bases, and 3 bases lay outside the gene matches. The CDR3 protein is CASRSQGAGANVLTF. The CDR3 DNA sequence: TGTGCCAGCAGATCACAGGGGGCTGGGGCCAACGTCCTGACTTTC.

The rearrangement joins TRBV6-1 to TRBJ2-6, with D possibly TRBD1 on 5 matching bases. Germline V lookup: CDR1 MNHNS, CDR2 SASEGT. The CDR3 is 19 residues long. V was pared by 0 bases and J by 2 bases, with 17 bases between. CDR3 region: CASSEALSGYAPGANVLTF. The CDR3 bases are TGTGCCAGCAGTGAAGCGCTATCAGGGTACGCCCCTGGGGCCAACGTCCTGACTTTC.

Only a few counts were recorded for this clone. V and J are TRBV11-3 and TRBJ2-1; 9 positions match TRBD2. Germline assignment: CDR1 SGHNT and CDR2 YENEEA. The ends lost 5 bases at V and 12 bases at J; junction bases unmatched: 17. The CDR3 totals 16 residues. CDR3 sequence (DNA): TGTGCCAGCAGCCCTGTCCTAGCGGGGTCTACAATGCGGCAGTTCTTC. Encoded protein: CASSPVLAGSTMRQFF.